These T cell receptor beta chains were read from a single sample in a study of blood T cell repertoires in COVID-19. TCRdb's copy holds only in-frame clones and misses some; the assay was immunoSEQ multiplex PCR. The data contain under 200,000 clones, 85% to 90% of them singletons. The sample was peripheral blood. These receptors originate from an elderly woman in a cohort sampled during active or convalescent COVID-19. Both conserved end residues are part of each CDR3. A D gene is named only where the DNA matches it firmly. Clone size, where shown, is once, few, many, or a class for clones that have expanded.

abundance,v_gene,j_gene,d_gene,CDR3nt,CDR3aa
.,TRBV28,TRBJ2-7,TRBD1,TGTGCCAGCAGTCAGGACAGGTATTACGAGCAGTACTTC,CASSQDRYYEQYF
.,TRBV28,TRBJ1-4,.,TGTGCCAGCACCCCTGGGGGGAGGGCTAATGAAAAACTGTTTTTT,CASTPGGRANEKLFF
.,TRBV6-5,TRBJ1-2,TRBD1,TGTGCCGGGACCGGGACAGCTAACTATGGCTACACCTTC,CAGTGTANYGYTF
.,TRBV5-1,TRBJ1-1,TRBD1,TGCGCCAGCAGCCCGGGGGACAGGAGAACTGAAGCTTTCTTT,CASSPGDRRTEAFF
.,TRBV3-1/TRBV3-2,TRBJ2-2,.,TGTGCCAGCAGTCCCAATAGAAGATCGAACACCGGGGAGCTGTTTTTT,CASSPNRRSNTGELFF
.,TRBV12-5,TRBJ1-1,.,TGTGCTAGTGGTTTGGTACTTTTTCGGGCTTTCTTT,CASGLVLFRAFF
.,TRBV7-9,TRBJ2-2,.,TGTGCCAGCAGCTTAGGCCTCCGGGAATACACCGGGGAGCTGTTTTTT,CASSLGLREYTGELFF
once,TRBV10-3,TRBJ2-3,TRBD2,TGTGCCATCAGTGGGACTAGCGGGGGGACAACTAGCACAGATACGCAGTATTTT,CAISGTSGGTTSTDTQYF
.,TRBV4-1,TRBJ1-5,.,TGCGCCAGCAGCCAAGATAGAGGTCAGCCCCAGCATTTT,CASSQDRGQPQHF
.,TRBV18,TRBJ1-1,.,TGTGCCAGCTCACCCTCTGGACTAACTGAAGCTTTCTTT,CASSPSGLTEAFF
many,TRBV5-6,TRBJ1-5,.,TGTGCCAGCACCCGGGGGGGTGGTCAGCCCCAGCATTTT,CASTRGGGQPQHF
.,TRBV19,TRBJ1-1,.,TGTGCCAGTAGTATCCAGAACACTGAAGCTTTCTTT,CASSIQNTEAFF
.,TRBV19,TRBJ1-2,.,TGTGCCACACGGGGACAAAGCCACTATGGCTACACCTTC,CATRGQSHYGYTF
.,TRBV29-1,TRBJ1-2,.,TGCAGCGTTGAAGATCAGGGATTGTCCCTTGGCTACACCTTC,CSVEDQGLSLGYTF
.,TRBV7-8,TRBJ2-7,.,TGTGCCAGCAGCTTAGACAGGCTGTCCTACGAGCAGTACTTC,CASSLDRLSYEQYF
.,TRBV9,TRBJ1-5,.,TGTGCCAGCAGCGTAGACGGAGCGGGTCAGCCCCAGCATTTT,CASSVDGAGQPQHF
once,TRBV24-1,TRBJ2-3,.,TGTGCCACCAGTGATAGCTGGGGGGGGGCCGGAGCAGATACGCAGTATTTT,CATSDSWGGAGADTQYF
.,TRBV5-4,TRBJ2-7,.,TGTGCCAGCAGTCACGCTGGGACTCTTGTGGGCGAGCAGTACTTC,CASSHAGTLVGEQYF
.,TRBV9,TRBJ2-1,.,TGTGCCAGCAGCGTAGCTCAGGGCGATGGGCATGAGCAGTTCTTC,CASSVAQGDGHEQFF
.,TRBV27,TRBJ1-6,.,TGTGCCAGCAGTTTCGGGGGGCACGCCTATAATTCACCCCTCCACTTT,CASSFGGHAYNSPLHF
.,TRBV11-2,TRBJ2-7,TRBD1,TGTGCCAGCAGCATTAGAGGTCGGGACAGTTTCTACGAGCAGTACTTC,CASSIRGRDSFYEQYF
.,TRBV19,TRBJ2-1,.,TGTGCCAGTAGTATTCCCGCGAGCGGCCTGAACAATGAGCAGTTCTTC,CASSIPASGLNNEQFF
.,TRBV9,TRBJ2-2,TRBD2,TGTGCCAGCAGCGTAGCGGGGGGGAGAGCCACCGGGGAGCTGTTTTTT,CASSVAGGRATGELFF
.,TRBV6-5,TRBJ2-5,.,TGTGCCAGCCATCAGGTACAAGAGACCCAGTACTTC,CASHQVQETQYF
.,TRBV5-5,TRBJ1-1,TRBD1,TGTGCCAGCAGGTTTGACAGGGCTGCTGAAGCTTTCTTT,CASRFDRAAEAFF
.,TRBV5-1,TRBJ1-1,TRBD1,TGCGCCAGCAGGTGGGACAGGACGAACACTGAAGCTTTCTTT,CASRWDRTNTEAFF
.,TRBV5-6,TRBJ2-3,TRBD2,TGTGCCAGCAGCACCACTAGCGGGGGCTCCACAGATACGCAGTATTTT,CASSTTSGGSTDTQYF